This TCR beta chain was identified during a study of blood T cell repertoires in COVID-19. Study summary: Nucleic acid was either cDNA or gDNA, and it came from T cells, B-cell-depleted T cells, or PBMCs.

CDR3 length: 20 residues. V shed 0 bases, J shed 4 bases, and the junction held 11 bases outside the gene matches. Looked up from germline, CDR1 is LNHDA and CDR2 is SQIVND (reference sequence). Sequenced by immunoSEQ multiplex PCR; TCRdb stores in-frame clones only, minus some. Found here are tens of thousands of clones, about 89% of them singletons; the top ten hold 0.55%. The chain has TRBV19 and TRBJ2-3; 15 nucleotides agree with TRBD2. Specimen: peripheral blood. The clonotype comes from a woman in her thirties or forties with active or convalescent COVID-19. The DNA for the CDR3 is TGTGCCAGTAGTATAGATGCCTGGACTAGCGGGGGGGCGAGGGCAGATACGCAGTATTTT. Amino acid sequence: CASSIDAWTSGGARADTQYF.